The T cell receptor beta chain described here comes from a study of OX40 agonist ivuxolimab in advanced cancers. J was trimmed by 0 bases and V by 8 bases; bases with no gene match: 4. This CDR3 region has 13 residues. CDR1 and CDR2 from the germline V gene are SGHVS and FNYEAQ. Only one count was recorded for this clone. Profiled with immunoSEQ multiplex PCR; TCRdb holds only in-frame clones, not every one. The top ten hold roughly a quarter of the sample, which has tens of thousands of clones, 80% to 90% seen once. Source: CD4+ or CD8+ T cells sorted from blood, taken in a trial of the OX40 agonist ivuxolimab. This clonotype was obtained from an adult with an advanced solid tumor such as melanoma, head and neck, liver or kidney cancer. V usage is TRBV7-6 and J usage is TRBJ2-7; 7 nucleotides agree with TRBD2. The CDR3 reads CASSWTSSYEQYF. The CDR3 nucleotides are TGTGCCAGCTCTTGGACTAGCTCCTACGAGCAGTACTTC.